These T cell receptor beta chains were read from a single sample in a study of OX40 agonist ivuxolimab in advanced cancers. Generated by immunoSEQ multiplex PCR, the TCRdb table keeps only in-frame clones and is missing some. The profile covers about 88,000 clones, with more than 70% appearing a single time and about 0.2% taken by the ten largest. The sequencing here drew on CD4+ or CD8+ T cells sorted from blood, taken in a trial of the OX40 agonist ivuxolimab. The receptor set was obtained from an adult with an advanced solid tumor such as melanoma, head and neck, liver or kidney cancer. CDR3s include the opening cysteine and the closing phenylalanine or tryptophan. D genes are given only for firm matches. Expanded clones are given a class, and other clones once, few, many or no size at all.

>.|TRBV18|.|TRBJ2-7
CASSPTRNEQYF
TGTGCCAGCTCACCGACGCGGAACGAGCAGTACTTC
>TRBD2|TRBV6-4|.|TRBJ2-7
CASSDFSGTSGFPEQYF
TGTGCCAGCAGTGACTTCTCCGGGACTAGCGGGTTCCCCGAGCAGTACTTC
>.|TRBV5-4|few|TRBJ2-1
CASSLDLNEQFF
TGTGCCAGCAGCTTGGATTTGAATGAGCAGTTCTTC
>.|TRBV21-1|once|TRBJ1-4
CASSKACRGTNEKLFF
TGTGCCAGCAGCAAAGCGTGTAGGGGGACTAATGAAAAACTGTTTTTT
>.|TRBV5-1|once|TRBJ1-3
CASSPGDLNSSGNTIYF
TGCGCCAGCAGTCCTGGGGACCTCAACAGCTCTGGAAACACCATATATTTT
>.|TRBV5-1|.|TRBJ2-2
CASSPNVLGANTGELFF
TGCGCCAGCAGCCCCAATGTACTGGGGGCGAACACCGGGGAGCTGTTTTTT
>.|TRBV19|.|TRBJ1-2
CASSSPNDRIYGYTF
TGTGCCAGTAGTAGCCCCAACGACAGGATCTATGGCTACACCTTC
>.|TRBV7-3|few|TRBJ2-1
CASSSDSNEQFF
TGTGCCAGCAGCTCGGACAGCAATGAGCAGTTCTTC
>.|TRBV2|.|TRBJ2-6
CASSAQGKSSGANVLTF
TGTGCCAGCAGTGCGCAGGGGAAGAGCTCTGGGGCCAACGTCCTGACTTTC
>.|TRBV27|.|TRBJ2-4
CASKGQGLLAKNIQYF
TGTGCCAGCAAAGGTCAAGGGCTGCTGGCCAAAAACATTCAGTACTTC
>TRBD1|TRBV18|.|TRBJ2-7
CASSPGQGDKYF
TGTGCCAGCTCACCGGGACAGGGGGACAAGTACTTC
>TRBD2|TRBV16|.|TRBJ2-7
CASSPPGLDYEQYF
TGTGCCAGCAGCCCACCGGGACTAGACTACGAGCAGTACTTC
>TRBD1|TRBV6-1|.|TRBJ2-1
CASTTGTGSYNEQFF
TGTGCCAGCACTACCGGGACAGGGTCTTACAATGAGCAGTTCTTC
>TRBD1|TRBV18|.|TRBJ1-1
CASTTGGAYRPEAFF
TGTGCCAGTACGACAGGGGGCGCGTATAGGCCTGAAGCTTTCTTT
>.|TRBV10-2|.|TRBJ1-2
CASEDKSNYGYTF
TGCGCCAGCGAGGATAAGAGTAACTATGGCTACACCTTC
>.|TRBV27|.|TRBJ1-3
CASSYDLGNTIYF
TGTGCCAGCAGTTACGACCTAGGAAACACCATATATTTT
>TRBD1|TRBV5-1|.|TRBJ1-2
CASSSEGQGAFGGYTF
TGCGCCAGCAGCTCGGAAGGACAGGGAGCCTTTGGCGGCTACACCTTC
>TRBD1|TRBV7-3|few|TRBJ1-2
CASTEQGSFGYTF
TGTGCCAGCACTGAACAGGGGTCTTTTGGCTACACCTTC
>.|TRBV2|.|TRBJ2-3
CASTRDLGTNTQYF
TGTGCCAGCACCCGGGACCTCGGAACTAATACGCAGTATTTT
>.|TRBV29-1|.|TRBJ2-7
CSVLEDSYEQYF
TGCAGCGTCCTCGAGGACTCCTACGAGCAGTACTTC